This TCR beta chain was captured by sequencing in a study of kidney transplant recipient with SARS-CoV-2 infection. TCRdb itself ran the reads through MiXCR, one entry per CDR3 protein. This table holds 200,000 to 250,000 distinct CDR3 sequences, about 30% found once. Here the sequenced sample was a blood sample, taken at baseline and on day 111 from a kidney transplant recipient. This receptor was obtained from a male patient aged 30 to 39 who had COVID-19 and was a kidney transplant recipient. The graft donor may have contributed some T cells.

The DNA of the CDR3 is TGTGCCAGCAGCTTAGAGATTAGCGGGGGGTCTGATACGCAGTATTTT. Residues: CASSLEISGGSDTQYF. This chain links TRBV7-9 with TRBJ2-3, with TRBD2 matching over 10 bases. There are 16 residues in the CDR3. Germline lookup yields CDR1 SEHNR and CDR2 FQNEAQ (reference sequence). V was pared by 1 base and J by 6 bases, with 7 bases of the junction left unmatched.